This T cell receptor (beta chain) stems from a study of blood T cell repertoires in COVID-19. Ages ranged from roughly 18 to 100 years, with residence in about two dozen US areas. Libraries were prepared by immunoSEQ multiplex PCR; TCRdb keeps only in-frame clonotypes and omits some of them. The sample has about 160,000 clones, about 88% seen once; the top ten hold more than 5.5%. This clone was counted a single time. The CDR3 spans 14 residues. Germline values: CDR1 SGHDN, CDR2 FVKESK. V lost 0 bases, J lost 11 bases, and 16 bases lay in between. Sequencing was done on a sample of PBMCs or T cells enriched from blood (not recorded which). The chain combines TRBV14 with TRBJ1-1; D may be TRBD1 (5 bases). This receptor was obtained from a man aged 50 to 60 who had recovered from COVID-19. The CDR3 DNA reads as TGTGCCAGCAGCCAAGATATCGGGGGTGTTCGGGCTTTCTTT. Its protein product is CASSQDIGGVRAFF.